These T cell receptor beta chains were read from a single sample in a study. TCRdb recomputed calls from the reads with MiXCR, one row per CDR3 protein. The table lists 12,000 to 15,000 distinct CDR3 sequences, 30% to 40% of them singletons, with about 15% in the top ten. Input material: blood. Receptors were obtained from a human donor. Each CDR3 is given with its conserved first and last residue. Fields, in order: V gene, J gene, D gene, clone size, CDR3 protein, CDR3 DNA. A D gene is named only where the DNA matches it firmly. Expanded clones are given a class, and other clones once, few, many or no size at all.

>TRBV29-1|TRBJ2-7|TRBD1|-
CSAGQGLGGEQYF
TGCAGCGCCGGACAGGGGTTAGGTGGGGAGCAGTACTTC
>TRBV4-3|TRBJ2-3|TRBD2|-
CASSQESSGRSSGTDTQYF
TGCGCCAGCAGCCAAGAAAGTAGCGGGAGAAGTTCTGGCACAGATACGCAGTATTTT
>TRBV29-1|TRBJ1-1|TRBD1|many
CSAPSLGQLEAFF
TGCAGCGCACCCTCTCTGGGACAGCTTGAAGCTTTCTTT
>TRBV20-1|TRBJ2-7|-|many
CSARPPGPGAYEQYF
TGCAGTGCTAGACCGCCGGGACCGGGCGCCTACGAGCAGTACTTC
>TRBV4-2|TRBJ2-6|-|once
CASSPQTF
TGTGCCAGCAGCCCTCAGACTTTC
>TRBV4-3|TRBJ2-7|-|-
CASSHGGRHEQYF
TGCGCCAGCAGCCATGGAGGGAGGCACGAGCAGTACTTC
>TRBV4-3|TRBJ1-5|-|many
CASSRSNREDQPQHF
TGCGCCAGCAGCCGCTCTAACAGGGAAGATCAGCCCCAGCATTTT
>TRBV29-1|TRBJ2-7|-|-
CSVEEGRDYEQYF
TGCAGCGTTGAAGAGGGCCGGGATTACGAGCAGTACTTC
>TRBV4-2|TRBJ2-2|-|many
CASSQGDAGELFF
TGTGCCAGCAGCCAAGGGGATGCCGGGGAGCTGTTTTTT
>TRBV7-8|TRBJ1-1|-|many
CASSLVFNLNTEAFF
TGTGCCAGCAGCTTAGTTTTCAATTTGAACACTGAAGCTTTCTTT
>TRBV7-2|TRBJ1-1|-|few
CASSLLGWAHTEAFF
TGTGCCAGCAGCTTATTAGGCTGGGCTCACACTGAAGCTTTCTTT
>TRBV4-3|TRBJ2-2|TRBD1|few
CASSLTTGVWDTGELFF
TGCGCCAGCAGCCTGACGACAGGGGTTTGGGACACCGGGGAGCTGTTTTTT
>TRBV18|TRBJ1-1|TRBD1|few
CASSLDRGNTEAFF
TGTGCCAGCTCACTCGACAGGGGGAACACTGAAGCTTTCTTT
>TRBV18|TRBJ1-1|-|-
CASSPLQGSQGGTEAFF
TGTGCCAGCTCACCACTGCAGGGAAGTCAGGGCGGGACTGAAGCTTTCTTT
>TRBV29-1|TRBJ2-3|-|-
CSPLLGGNADTQYF
TGCAGCCCGCTCTTGGGCGGGAACGCAGATACGCAGTATTTT
>TRBV29-1|TRBJ2-7|TRBD2|-
CSVEDPSGSYEQYF
TGCAGCGTTGAAGATCCTAGCGGCTCCTACGAGCAGTACTTC
>TRBV30|TRBJ1-6|-|few
CAWTLLGHNSPLHF
TGTGCCTGGACCTTGCTTGGACATAATTCACCCCTCCACTTT
>TRBV6-2/TRBV6-3|TRBJ2-7|-|many
CASSYSGRDYEQYF
TGTGCCAGCAGTTACTCAGGCAGGGACTACGAGCAGTACTTC
>TRBV4-3|TRBJ2-7|TRBD1|large
CASSQDFRTDRGNEQYF
TGCGCCAGCAGCCAAGATTTTCGGACCGACAGGGGAAACGAGCAGTACTTC
>TRBV20-1|TRBJ2-2|-|medium-sized
CSARNYGELFF
TGCAGTGCTAGAAACTACGGGGAGCTGTTTTTT
>TRBV20-1|TRBJ2-5|-|many
CSARDQGQETQYF
TGCAGTGCCAGAGATCAGGGTCAAGAGACCCAGTACTTC